This T cell receptor beta chain came from a study of T cells after yellow fever vaccination. The CDR3 totals 11 residues. Germline-derived CDR1 and CDR2 are DFQATT and SNEGSKA (reference sequence). TCRdb called the 5' RACE reads again in MiXCR, with one record for every CDR3 protein. The table records more than 300,000 distinct CDR3 sequences, around a tenth of them present only once. Source: CD4+ T cells sorted from PBMCs, taken 45 days after the yellow fever booster vaccination. The TCR comes from a young man who received the YFV17D yellow fever vaccine. The chain recombines TRBV20-1 with TRBJ2-2; no definite D call. CDR3 in DNA: TGCACGGTCCGGGCCACCGGGGAGCTGTTTTTT. Translated, it gives CTVRATGELFF.